The sample holds a few counts of the clone carrying this T cell receptor (beta chain). Its antigen remains unknown. Clones were sequenced by immunoSEQ multiplex PCR, and TCRdb holds only the in-frame ones, with some missing. Among some 20,000 clones listed, 76% were seen once. Regarding time point: cycle 4 day 1 (C4D1), after 5 to 7 weeks of nivolumab. All the patients suffered relapse after autologous stem cell transplantation, and brentuximab vedotin exposure differed. The best responses consisted of complete response, partial response or progressive disease. These data are taken from a study of PD-1 blockade in classical Hodgkin lymphoma. Study-level results: Newly diagnosed patients had diversity similar to the baseline diversity of complete responders. Newly diagnosed patients reportedly had lower baseline TCR diversity than healthy donors. Only CD4+ TCR diversity, not CD8+, had risen significantly by C4D1.

The TCR was taken from a human donor with classical Hodgkin lymphoma. The sequencing here drew on peripheral blood mononuclear cells (PBMCs), taken before the fourth cycle of nivolumab.

In nucleotides, the CDR3 is TGTGCCAGCAGTATCCAGGGACTAGCGGGACTAAATACCTACGAGCAGTACTTC. Protein sequence: CASSIQGLAGLNTYEQYF. The V gene is TRBV7-8, the J gene TRBJ2-7; TRBD2 agrees at 13 bases. The CDR3 contains 18 residues. Germline CDR1 SGHVS, CDR2 FQNEAQ. V lost 6 bases, J lost 2 bases, and 13 bases stayed unmatched.